This T cell receptor (beta chain) was identified in a study of Ad26.COV2.S vaccination and SARS-CoV-2 variants. Germline V lookup: CDR1 ENHRY, CDR2 SYGVKD. The V and J ends lost 7 bases and 2 bases respectively, with 10 bases between them. The CDR3 totals 13 residues. The protocol was immunoSEQ multiplex PCR, while the TCRdb copy is restricted to in-frame clones and leaves out a portion. This table holds fewer than 500,000 clones, roughly 88% found once. Specified treatment: 15 to 20 received Ad26.COV2.S at low or high dose, single or two shots; about 5 received placebo; per-sample allocation not given. The investigators took samples on day 63 after the first vaccine or placebo injection.

This specimen consisted of peripheral blood, obtained in a trial of Ad26.COV2.S vaccine versus placebo. The V and J genes are TRBV10-3 and TRBJ2-3; D gene ambiguous. This receptor was obtained from a person aged 18-60 years who received the Ad26.COV2.S COVID-19 vaccine or a placebo. The CDR3 is CAINGADTDTQYF. The CDR3, as DNA: TGTGCCATCAACGGAGCTGACACAGATACGCAGTATTTT.